The present TCR beta chain was sequenced within a study of T cells in Graves' hyperthyroidism and ophthalmopathy (dated by TCRdb to between 2018 and 2021). Regarding the complete study: Peripheral blood was sampled at the time of initial diagnosis, prior to any treatment. TCR V-J signatures able to tell the groups apart were searched for in a discovery cohort of 95 to 100 patients, of whom approximately 40 had Graves' ophthalmopathy and around 57 had stable Graves' hyperthyroidism. Whether ophthalmopathy could be predicted prospectively was tested in an independent validation cohort made up of roughly 19 hyperthyroidism patients plus 17 patients who later progressed to ophthalmopathy. The approximately 100 discovery patients were divided at random into training and test sets in a 7:3 ratio. Thyroid tissue and blood T-cell repertoires from about six Graves' hyperthyroidism patients were also compared in the study. Once sampling was done, hyperthyroidism patients were given methimazole at a starting dose of 30 mg daily, whereas ophthalmopathy patients were given high-dose intravenous methylprednisolone. The paper reports TCR Vbeta CDR3 sequencing of approximately 140 peripheral blood samples: 43 ophthalmopathy, under 80 hyperthyroidism and about 17 progressor patients. Overall results and qualifications from the work: No statistical method was used to fix the sample size in advance, and group allocation was not hidden from the investigators. In validation, the model predicted progression to ophthalmopathy a median of roughly 6.1 months before onset, with about 67% sensitivity and roughly 79% specificity. A 13 V-J signature model separated ophthalmopathy from stable hyperthyroidism, with roughly 88% sensitivity and roughly 81% specificity in cross-validation and 80%/75% in testing. Most expanded thyroid clonotypes (frequency above 0.001) were also found in blood, which suggests that blood repertoires may mirror thyroid immune responses.

V lost 0 bases and J lost 5 bases; the stretch between them is 14 bases long. For CDR1 and CDR2, the germline V gene lists SGHRS and YFSETQ. The CDR3 goes from the cysteine to the phenylalanine over 15 residues. The kept DNA is CDR3 alone, 45 bases in frame from the first base. Stable Graves' hyperthyroidism was defined as no progression to ophthalmopathy during 18 months of follow-up. Hyperthyroidism patients were aged 18 to 65 years and newly diagnosed, with disease duration of less than 2 months. Any patient with an uncontrolled infection, another autoimmune disease, pregnancy or lactation was excluded. Diagnoses relied on clinical symptoms, serum thyroxine and TRAb, thyroid ultrasound and orbital computed tomography. PBMCs were isolated from 7.5 to 10 ml of fresh peripheral blood by Ficoll-Paque density gradient centrifugation. Total RNA was extracted with Trizol reagent, and quality was checked on an Agilent 2100 Bioanalyzer.

Comments on this clonotype: Which antigen it targets is not known. Base qualities are not at hand, and no much larger clone is one base apart.

Amplification of TCR beta CDR3 regions was carried out from RNA transcripts. A first-round RT-PCR of the TCR CDR3 used the HTBI primer set with the Qiagen OneStep RT-PCR kit. A second multiplex PCR round built the libraries, followed by size selection and purification. Libraries were sequenced paired-end with 100 bp reads on an Illumina HiSeq2000. Regarding the original processing steps: Raw data were processed with SOAPnuke, discarding reads with adapters, uncalled bases, mean Phred below 15, or no exact constant-primer or identifier match. High-quality paired reads were merged using COPE v1.2.5, and each unique nucleotide sequence was defined as a clonotype. Clonotypes were aligned to IMGT TRBV, TRBD and TRBJ reference segments using MiTCR v1.1. The analysis included only V-J combinations with a frequency above 0.0001, which together covered 99% to 99.2% of the repertoires. A TCS score was defined as the ratio between F50 (clonal expansion) and ExV (chaos), using BLOSUM62-based TCRdist between CDR3 peptides within each V-J. Welch's t-statistics and random forest reduced approximately 520 V-J features to 13, which were used in a naive Bayes classifier (R e1071). The similarity between thyroid and blood repertoires was quantified using the Morisita-Horn index. Starting from the raw public reads, TCRdb applied fastp trimming at Q25, assembled clones with MiXCR and retained in-frame beta chains. Every distinct CDR3 protein forms one entry, paired with its most common genes and DNA. These V and J calls derive from TCRdb rather than the authors' analysis. The table for this sample lists about 840,000 distinct CDR3 sequences; 35% to 40% of them were counted only once. The leading ten clones occupy 7% to 10% of the sample.

The sequence came from a man aged 18 to 29 with Graves' hyperthyroidism. The sequenced sample was blood. This sequence uses TRBV5-1 and TRBJ2-5; possibly the D gene is TRBD1, per 5 matching bases. At the DNA level, the sequence is TGCGCCAGCAGCTTGGGGACCAGGGTGGAGGAGACCCAGTACTTC. It translates to CASSLGTRVEETQYF.